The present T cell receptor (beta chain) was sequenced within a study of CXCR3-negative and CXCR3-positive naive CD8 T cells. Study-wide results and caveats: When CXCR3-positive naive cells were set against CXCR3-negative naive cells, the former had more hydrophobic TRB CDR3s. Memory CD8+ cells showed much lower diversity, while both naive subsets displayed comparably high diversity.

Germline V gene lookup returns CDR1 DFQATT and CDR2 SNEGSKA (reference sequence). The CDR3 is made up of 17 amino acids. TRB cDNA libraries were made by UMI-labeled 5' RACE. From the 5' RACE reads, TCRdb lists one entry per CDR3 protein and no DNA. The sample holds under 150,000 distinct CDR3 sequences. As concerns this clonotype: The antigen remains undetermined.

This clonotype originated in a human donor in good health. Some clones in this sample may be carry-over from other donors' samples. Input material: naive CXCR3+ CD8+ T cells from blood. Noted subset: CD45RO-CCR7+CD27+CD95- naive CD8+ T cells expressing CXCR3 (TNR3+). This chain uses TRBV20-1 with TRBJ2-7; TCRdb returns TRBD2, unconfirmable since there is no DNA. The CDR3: CSAIPGLAGGDPYEQYF.